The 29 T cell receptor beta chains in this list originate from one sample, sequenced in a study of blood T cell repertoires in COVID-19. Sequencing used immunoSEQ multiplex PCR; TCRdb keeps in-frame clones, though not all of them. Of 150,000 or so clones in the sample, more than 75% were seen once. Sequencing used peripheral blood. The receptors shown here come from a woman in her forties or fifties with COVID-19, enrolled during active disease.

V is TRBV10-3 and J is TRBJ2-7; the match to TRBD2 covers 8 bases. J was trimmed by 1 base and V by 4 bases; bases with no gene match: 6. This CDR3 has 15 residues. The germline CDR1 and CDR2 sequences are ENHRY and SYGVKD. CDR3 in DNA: TGTGCCATCAGTGGGTCCAGCGGGAGTTCCTACGAGCAGTACTTC. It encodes CAISGSSGSSYEQYF.

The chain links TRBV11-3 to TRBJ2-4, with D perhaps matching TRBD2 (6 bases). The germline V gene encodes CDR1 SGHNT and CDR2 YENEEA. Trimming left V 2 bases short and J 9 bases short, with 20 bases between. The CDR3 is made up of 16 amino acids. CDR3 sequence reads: CASSLSSGEGNTIQYF. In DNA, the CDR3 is TGTGCCAGCAGCTTATCTTCGGGGGAAGGCAACACCATTCAGTACTTC.

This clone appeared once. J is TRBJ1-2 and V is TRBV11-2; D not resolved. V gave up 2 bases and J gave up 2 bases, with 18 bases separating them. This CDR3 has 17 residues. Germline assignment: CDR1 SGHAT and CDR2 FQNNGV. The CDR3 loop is CASSLMSGATSNYGYTF. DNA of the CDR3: TGTGCCAGCAGCTTAATGAGCGGCGCAACCTCCAACTATGGCTACACCTTC.

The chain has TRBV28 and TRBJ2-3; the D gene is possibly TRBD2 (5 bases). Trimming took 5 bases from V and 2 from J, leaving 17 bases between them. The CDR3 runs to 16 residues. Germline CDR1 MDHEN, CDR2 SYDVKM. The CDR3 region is CASSPLLRGNTDTQYF. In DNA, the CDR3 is TGTGCCAGCAGTCCGTTGCTCCGGGGAAACACAGATACGCAGTATTTT.

CDR3 DNA: TGTGCCAGCACCTTTGGGGACAGACTTAACACCGGGGAGCTGTTTTTT. Its translation: CASTFGDRLNTGELFF. The V gene is TRBV11-1, the J gene TRBJ2-2; 7 nucleotides agree with TRBD1. This CDR3 contains 16 residues. Germline trimming cut 7 bases from V and 2 bases from J; bases unmatched to any gene: 10. Per the germline V gene, CDR1 is SGHAT and CDR2 is FQDESV (reference sequence).

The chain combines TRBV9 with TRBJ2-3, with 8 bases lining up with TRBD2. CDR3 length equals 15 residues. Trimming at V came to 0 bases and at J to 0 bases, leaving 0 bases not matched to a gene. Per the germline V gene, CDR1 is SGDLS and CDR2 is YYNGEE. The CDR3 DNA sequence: TGTGCCAGCAGCGTAGCGGGGGGGAGCACAGATACGCAGTATTTT. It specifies CASSVAGGSTDTQYF.

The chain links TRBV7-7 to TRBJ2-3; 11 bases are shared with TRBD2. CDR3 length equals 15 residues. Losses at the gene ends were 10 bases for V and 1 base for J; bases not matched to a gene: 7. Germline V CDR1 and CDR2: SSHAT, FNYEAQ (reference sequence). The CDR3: CATTPGLAGTDTQYF. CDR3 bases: TGTGCCACCACACCGGGACTAGCGGGCACAGATACGCAGTATTTT.

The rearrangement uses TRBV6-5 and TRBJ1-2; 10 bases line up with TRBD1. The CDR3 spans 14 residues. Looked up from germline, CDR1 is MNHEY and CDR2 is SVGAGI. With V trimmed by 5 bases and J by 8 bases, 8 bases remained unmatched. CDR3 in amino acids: CASSLTGGEVGYTF. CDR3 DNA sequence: TGTGCCAGCAGTCTGACAGGGGGCGAGGTAGGCTACACCTTC.

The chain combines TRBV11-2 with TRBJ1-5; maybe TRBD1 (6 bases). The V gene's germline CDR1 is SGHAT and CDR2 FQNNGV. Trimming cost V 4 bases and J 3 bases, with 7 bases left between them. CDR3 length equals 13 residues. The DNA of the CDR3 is TGTGCCAGCAGCTGGGACATCAATCAGCCCCAGCATTTT. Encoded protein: CASSWDINQPQHF.

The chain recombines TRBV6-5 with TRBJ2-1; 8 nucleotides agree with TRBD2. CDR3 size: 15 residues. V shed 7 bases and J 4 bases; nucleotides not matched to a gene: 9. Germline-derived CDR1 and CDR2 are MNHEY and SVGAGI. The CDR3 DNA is TGTGCCAGCACCACCAGCGGGGGCCAATACAATGAGCAGTTCTTC. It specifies CASTTSGGQYNEQFF.

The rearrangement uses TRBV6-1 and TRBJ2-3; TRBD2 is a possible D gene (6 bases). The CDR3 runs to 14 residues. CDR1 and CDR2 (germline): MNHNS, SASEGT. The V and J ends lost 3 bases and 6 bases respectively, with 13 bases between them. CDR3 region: CASSEGGRLDTQYF. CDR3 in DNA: TGTGCCAGCAGTGAGGGGGGACGCCTGGATACGCAGTATTTT.

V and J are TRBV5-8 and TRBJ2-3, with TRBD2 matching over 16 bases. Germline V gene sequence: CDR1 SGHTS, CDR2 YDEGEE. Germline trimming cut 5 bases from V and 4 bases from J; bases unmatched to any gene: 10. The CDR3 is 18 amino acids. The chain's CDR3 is CASSYSGTSGGAADTQYF. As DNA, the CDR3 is TGTGCCAGCAGTTACTCCGGGACTAGCGGGGGGGCGGCAGATACGCAGTATTTT.

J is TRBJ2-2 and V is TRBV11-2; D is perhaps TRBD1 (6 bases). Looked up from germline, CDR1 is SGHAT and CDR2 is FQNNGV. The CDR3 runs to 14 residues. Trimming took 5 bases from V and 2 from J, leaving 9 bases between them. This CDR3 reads CASSQGHNTGELFF. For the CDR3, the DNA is TGTGCCAGCAGCCAGGGACATAACACCGGGGAGCTGTTTTTT.

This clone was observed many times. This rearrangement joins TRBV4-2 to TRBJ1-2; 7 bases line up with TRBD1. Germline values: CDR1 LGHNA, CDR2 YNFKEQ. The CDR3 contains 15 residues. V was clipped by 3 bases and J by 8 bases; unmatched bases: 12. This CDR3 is CASSHSGTAGGGYTF. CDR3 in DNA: TGTGCCAGCAGCCACTCCGGGACAGCAGGAGGCGGCTACACCTTC.

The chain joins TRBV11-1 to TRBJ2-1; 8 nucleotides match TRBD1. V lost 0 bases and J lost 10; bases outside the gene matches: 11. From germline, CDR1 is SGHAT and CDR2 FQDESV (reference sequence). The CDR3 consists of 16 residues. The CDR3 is CASSLAPGGGTTEQFF. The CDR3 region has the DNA TGTGCCAGCAGCTTAGCGCCAGGGGGCGGGACAACCGAGCAGTTCTTC.

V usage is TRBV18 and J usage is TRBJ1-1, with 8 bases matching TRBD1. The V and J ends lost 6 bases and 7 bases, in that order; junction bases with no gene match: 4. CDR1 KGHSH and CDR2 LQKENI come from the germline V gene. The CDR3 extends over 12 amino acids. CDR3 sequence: CASSGTGYEAFF. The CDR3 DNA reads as TGTGCCAGCTCCGGGACAGGCTATGAAGCTTTCTTT.

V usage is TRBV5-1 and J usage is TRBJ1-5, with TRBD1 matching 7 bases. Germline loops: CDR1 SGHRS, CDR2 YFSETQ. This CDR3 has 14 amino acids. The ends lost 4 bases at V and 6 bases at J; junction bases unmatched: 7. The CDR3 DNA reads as TGCGCCAGCAGCCCGCGGACAGGATCTCAGCCCCAGCATTTT. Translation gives CASSPRTGSQPQHF.

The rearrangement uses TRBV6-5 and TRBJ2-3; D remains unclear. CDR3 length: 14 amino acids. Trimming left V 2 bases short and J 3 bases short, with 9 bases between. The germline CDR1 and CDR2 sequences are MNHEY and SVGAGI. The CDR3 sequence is CASSYGWRTDTQYF. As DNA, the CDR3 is TGTGCCAGCAGTTACGGGTGGAGAACAGATACGCAGTATTTT.

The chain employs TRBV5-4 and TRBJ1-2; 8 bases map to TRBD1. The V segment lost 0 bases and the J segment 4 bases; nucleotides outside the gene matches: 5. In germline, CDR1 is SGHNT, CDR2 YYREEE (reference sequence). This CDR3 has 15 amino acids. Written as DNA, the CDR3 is TGTGCCAGCAGCTTGGGGACAGGGACCGTCTATGGCTACACCTTC. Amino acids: CASSLGTGTVYGYTF. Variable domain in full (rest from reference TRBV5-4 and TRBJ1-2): ETGVTQSPTHLIKTRGQQVTLRCSSQSGHNTVSWYQQALGQGPQFIFQYYREEENGRGNFPPRFSGLQFPNYSSELNVNALELDDSALYLCASSLGTGTVYGYTFGSGTRLTVV.

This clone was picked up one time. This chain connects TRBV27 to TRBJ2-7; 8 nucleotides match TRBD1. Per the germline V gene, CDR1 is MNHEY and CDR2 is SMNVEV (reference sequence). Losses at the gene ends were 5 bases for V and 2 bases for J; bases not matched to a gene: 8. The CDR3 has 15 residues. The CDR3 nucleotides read TGTGCCAGCAGTGCGTCAGGGGGCGCGACCTACGAGCAGTACTTC. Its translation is CASSASGGATYEQYF.

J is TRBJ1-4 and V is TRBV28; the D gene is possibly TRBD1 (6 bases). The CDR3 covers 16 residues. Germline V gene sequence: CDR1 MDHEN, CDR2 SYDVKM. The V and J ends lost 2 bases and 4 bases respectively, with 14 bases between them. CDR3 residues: CASSLKGQGLNEKLFF. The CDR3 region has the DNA TGTGCCAGCAGTTTAAAGGGGCAGGGGCTTAATGAAAAACTGTTTTTT.

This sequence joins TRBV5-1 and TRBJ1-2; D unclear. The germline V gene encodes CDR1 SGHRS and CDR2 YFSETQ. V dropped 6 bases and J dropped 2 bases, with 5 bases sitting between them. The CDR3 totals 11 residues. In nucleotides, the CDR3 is TGCGCCAGCACTCCGAACTATGGCTACACCTTC. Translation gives CASTPNYGYTF. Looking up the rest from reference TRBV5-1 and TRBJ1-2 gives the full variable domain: KAGVTQTPRYLIKTRGQQVTLSCSPISGHRSVSWYQQTPGQGLQFLFEYFSETQRNKGNFPGRFSGRQFSNSRSEMNVSTLELGDSALYLCASTPNYGYTFGSGTRLTVV.

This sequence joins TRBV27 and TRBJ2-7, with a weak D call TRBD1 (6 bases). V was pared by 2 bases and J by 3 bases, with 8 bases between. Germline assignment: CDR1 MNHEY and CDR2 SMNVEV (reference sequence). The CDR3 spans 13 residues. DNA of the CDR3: TGTGCCAGCAGTTTAAAAGGGGGCTACGAGCAGTACTTC. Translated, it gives CASSLKGGYEQYF.

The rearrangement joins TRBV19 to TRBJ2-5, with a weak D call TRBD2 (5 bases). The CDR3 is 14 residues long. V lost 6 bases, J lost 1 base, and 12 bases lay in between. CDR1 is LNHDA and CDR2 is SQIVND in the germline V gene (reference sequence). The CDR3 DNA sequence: TGTGCCAGTAGGAGGGAGCCGGGCCAAGAGACCCAGTACTTC. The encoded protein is CASRREPGQETQYF. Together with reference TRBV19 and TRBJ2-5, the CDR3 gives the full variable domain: DGGITQSPKYLFRKEGQNVTLSCEQNLNHDAMYWYRQDPGQGLRLIYYSQIVNDFQKGDIAEGYSVSREKKESFPLTVTSAQKNPTAFYLCASRREPGQETQYFGPGTRLLVL.

DNA of the CDR3: TGTGCCAGCATTACAGCGGGGGGGTCCGGAGCAGATACGCAGTATTTT. This encodes CASITAGGSGADTQYF. The V and J genes are TRBV28 and TRBJ2-3, with 10 bases that match TRBD2. Trimming took 7 bases from V and 4 from J; bases not matched to a gene: 11. CDR3 length: 16 residues. The germline V gene has CDR1 MDHEN and CDR2 SYDVKM.

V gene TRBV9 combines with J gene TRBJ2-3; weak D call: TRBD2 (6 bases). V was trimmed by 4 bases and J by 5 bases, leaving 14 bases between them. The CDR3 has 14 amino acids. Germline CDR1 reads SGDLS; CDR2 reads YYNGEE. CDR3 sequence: CASSSSGRGDTQYF. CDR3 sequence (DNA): TGTGCCAGCAGCTCCTCTGGGCGGGGAGATACGCAGTATTTT.

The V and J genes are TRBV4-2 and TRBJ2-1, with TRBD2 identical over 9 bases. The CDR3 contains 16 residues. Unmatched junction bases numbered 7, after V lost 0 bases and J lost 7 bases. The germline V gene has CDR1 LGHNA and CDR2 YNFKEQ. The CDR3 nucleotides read TGTGCCAGCAGCCAAGATTGGCGGGGGGGCCCGAATGAGCAGTTCTTC. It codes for CASSQDWRGGPNEQFF.

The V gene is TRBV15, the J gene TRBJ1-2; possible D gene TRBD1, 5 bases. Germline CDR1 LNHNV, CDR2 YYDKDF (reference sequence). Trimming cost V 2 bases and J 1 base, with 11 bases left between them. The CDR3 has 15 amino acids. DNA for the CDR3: TGTGCCACCAGCAGACTGTTGGGGCTTAACTATGGCTACACCTTC. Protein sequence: CATSRLLGLNYGYTF.

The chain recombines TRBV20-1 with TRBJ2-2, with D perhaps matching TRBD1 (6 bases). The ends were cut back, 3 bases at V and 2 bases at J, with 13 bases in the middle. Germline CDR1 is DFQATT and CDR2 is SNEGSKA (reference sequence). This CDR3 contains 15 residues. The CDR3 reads CSASGQQINTGELFF. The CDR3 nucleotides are TGCAGTGCTAGTGGACAGCAAATTAACACCGGGGAGCTGTTTTTT.